This T cell receptor (beta chain) was profiled in a study of T-cell memory formation after mild COVID-19. Germline CDR1 reads SGHAT; CDR2 reads FQNNGV. Between the trimmed V and J ends, which lost 7 bases and 3 bases, there was a span of 11 bases. This CDR3 comprises 13 residues. MiXCR was run by TCRdb on the 5' RACE reads, yielding one entry per CDR3 protein. The sample holds some 130,000 distinct CDR3 sequences, approximately 15% seen once. The receptor was isolated from a man aged 18 to 30 who had mild COVID-19 (a few samples of this study predate the infection). Cell type and time point are not known. Sequences were obtained from PBMCs or a T cell subset sorted from them (not recorded which). The chain recombines TRBV11-2 with TRBJ2-3; D is unclear. The CDR3 coding sequence is TGTGCCAGCAACGAGGTTAGGACAGATACGCAGTATTTT. This encodes CASNEVRTDTQYF.